The present entry profiles one TCR beta chain with its context. These data come from a study of cytomegalovirus exposure and HLA in healthy donors. Unrecorded immune exposures were likely, despite nominal health at sampling. Amplification used 60 Vbeta primers and 13 Jbeta primers. Assay used: immunoSEQ multiplex PCR; TCRdb lists only in-frame clones, some missing. The sample shows over 200,000 clones, approximately 90% of them seen only once. V lost 5 bases to trimming and J lost 4 bases; unmatched junction nucleotides: 8. Germline values: CDR1 WNHNN, CDR2 SYGVQD (reference sequence). The CDR3 is 15 amino acids.

Material for sequencing was PBMCs. This chain uses TRBV10-1 with TRBJ2-3, with 8 bases identical to TRBD2. The source of this sequence is a woman between 18 and 29 years old in good health and CMV-seronegative. The CDR3 protein is CASSPTAGESDTQYF. The CDR3 DNA reads as TGCGCCAGCAGTCCGACAGCGGGGGAGTCAGATACGCAGTATTTT.